This passage covers 23 T cell receptor beta chains from one sample sequenced in a study of control samples from healthy donors and cancer patients. Some clones are missing from TCRdb's copy, which holds only in-frame ones; the method was immunoSEQ multiplex PCR. The sample has roughly 52,000 clones, 85% to 95% seen once. Specimen: blood. The receptor set was obtained from a man aged 25 to 40 in good health.

This clone was seen only once. This chain links TRBV30 with TRBJ2-7; a possible D gene is TRBD1 (6 bases). This CDR3 has 12 residues. With 5 bases removed from V and 7 bases from J, the gap between germline ends came to 15 bases. Looked up from germline, CDR1 is GTSNPN and CDR2 is SVGIG (reference sequence). The CDR3 here is CAWHRVLGEQYF. DNA for the CDR3: TGTGCCTGGCACAGGGTTCTGGGGGAGCAGTACTTC.

The chain recombines TRBV10-1 with TRBJ1-1; D unresolved. From germline, CDR1 is WNHNN and CDR2 SYGVQD (reference sequence). The CDR3 loop spans 13 amino acids. Between the trimmed V and J ends, which lost 3 bases and 1 base, there was a span of 6 bases. The CDR3 DNA reads TGCGCCAGCAGTGATAATCCGAACACTGAAGCTTTCTTT. It is translated as CASSDNPNTEAFF.

V usage is TRBV6-6 and J usage is TRBJ2-3, with D tentatively TRBD2 (5 bases). The CDR3 is 15 amino acids. Germline CDR1 MNHNY, CDR2 SVGAGI (reference sequence). Trimming removed 6 bases from V and 3 bases from J, with 16 bases in between. CDR3 nucleotides: TGTGCCAGCAGGCCTGTGGGAGTTGGTACAGATACGCAGTATTTT. It is translated as CASRPVGVGTDTQYF.

This chain links TRBV5-5 with TRBJ2-1; TRBD1 aligns across 7 bases. V lost 6 bases, J lost 2 bases, and 5 bases stayed unmatched. Germline V CDR1 and CDR2: SGHKS, YYEKEE (reference sequence). The CDR3 has 14 residues. The CDR3 region is CASNYDRAYNEQFF. As DNA, the CDR3 is TGTGCCAGCAACTACGACAGGGCCTACAATGAGCAGTTCTTC. The full variable domain, its missing parts supplied by reference TRBV5-5 and TRBJ2-1, is DAGVTQSPTHLIKTRGQQVTLRCSPISGHKSVSWYQQVLGQGPQFIFQYYEKEERGRGNFPDRFSARQFPNYSSELNVNALLLGDSALYLCASNYDRAYNEQFFGPGTRLTVL.

The chain links TRBV6-6 to TRBJ2-2; D gene unclear. CDR3 length: 14 amino acids. V lost 0 bases and J lost 6, with 8 bases in between. Germline CDR1 MNHNY, CDR2 SVGAGI (reference sequence). CDR3 DNA: TGTGCCAGCAGTTACTCATCGGAGTCCGGGGAGCTGTTTTTT. The encoded protein is CASSYSSESGELFF.

The chain has TRBV20-1 and TRBJ1-5, with D uncertain. The CDR3 totals 11 residues. V was shortened by 0 bases and J by 5 bases, with 2 bases between the two germline ends. Germline loops: CDR1 DFQATT, CDR2 SNEGSKA (reference sequence). DNA for the CDR3: TGCAGTGCTAGAGAGGATCAGCCCCAGCATTTT. The encoded protein is CSAREDQPQHF.

In nucleotides, the CDR3 is TGTGCCAGCAGCCAAGCGGCCAGGGGTTCCTATAATTCACCCCTCCACTTT. Amino acid sequence: CASSQAARGSYNSPLHF. The chain employs TRBV14 and TRBJ1-6, with a weak D call TRBD1 (6 bases). Germline V gene lookup returns CDR1 SGHDN and CDR2 FVKESK. Trimming removed 1 base at V and 1 base at J, with 11 bases between. This CDR3 has 17 amino acids.

The rearrangement links TRBV12-3 or TRBV12-4 to TRBJ1-5; possible D gene TRBD1, 5 bases. This CDR3 has 13 amino acids. Trimming left V 5 bases short and J 3 bases short, with 8 bases between. The CDR3 DNA reads as TGTGCCAGCAGTCCAGGGAACAATCAGCCCCAGCATTTT. It encodes CASSPGNNQPQHF.

The chain joins TRBV25-1 to TRBJ1-5; 7 bases are shared with TRBD1. Looked up from germline, CDR1 is MGHDK and CDR2 is SYGVNS. The CDR3 has 16 residues. V gave up 1 base and J gave up 5 bases; unmatched junction bases: 8. In DNA form, the CDR3 reads TGTGCCAGCAGTGAATCGGGCAGGGGGGGGGATCAGCCCCAGCATTTT. Translation gives CASSESGRGGDQPQHF.

The V and J genes are TRBV18 and TRBJ2-5, with D hard to call. The V gene's germline CDR1 is KGHSH and CDR2 LQKENI. The V and J ends lost 3 bases and 1 base respectively, with 6 bases between them. The CDR3 contains 13 residues. CDR3 bases: TGTGCCAGCTCACCCTTCCCCCAAGAGACCCAGTACTTC. This encodes CASSPFPQETQYF.

CDR3 bases: TGTGCCAGCAGTTCGGACGGGTCCGATTTCAGCTACACCTTC. Encoded protein: CASSSDGSDFSYTF. V and J are TRBV6-2 or TRBV6-3 and TRBJ1-2; D is uncertain. Germline CDR1 and CDR2: MNHEY and SVGEGT. V was clipped by 4 bases and J by 9 bases, with 18 bases between them. CDR3 length: 14 residues.

This sequence joins TRBV7-9 and TRBJ1-4; tentative D call: TRBD1 (5 bases). Deletions cut 0 bases from V and 4 bases from J, with 12 bases between. The CDR3 consists of 16 residues. CDR1 SEHNR and CDR2 FQNEAQ come from the germline V gene (reference sequence). CDR3 nucleotide sequence: TGTGCCAGCAGCTTAGCGGGCACAGGTGTTAATGAAAAACTGTTTTTT. This translates into CASSLAGTGVNEKLFF. Full variable domain (rest looked up from reference TRBV7-9 and TRBJ1-4): DTGVSQNPRHKITKRGQNVTFRCDPISEHNRLYWYRQTLGQGPEFLTYFQNEAQLEKSRLLSDRFSAERPKGSFSTLEIQRTEQGDSAMYLCASSLAGTGVNEKLFFGSGTQLSVL.

This clone was observed once. The chain is built from TRBV2 and TRBJ2-2, with 9 bases fitting TRBD1. Per the germline V gene, CDR1 is SNHLY and CDR2 is FYNNEI. This CDR3 contains 15 residues. J gave up 5 bases and V 6 bases, and 7 bases lay outside the gene matches. This CDR3 is CASREDRGETGELFF. For the CDR3, the DNA is TGTGCCAGCAGGGAGGACAGGGGTGAGACCGGGGAGCTGTTTTTT.

The chain links TRBV3-1 (or the pseudogene TRBV3-2) to TRBJ1-1; a possible D gene is TRBD1 (5 bases). The V end lost 7 bases, the J end lost 4 bases, and 13 bases lay between the germline ends. The CDR3 runs 13 residues. The V gene's germline CDR1 is LGHDT and CDR2 YNNKEL (reference sequence). CDR3 region: CASNLGGGTEAFF. The CDR3 bases are TGTGCCAGCAATCTCGGGGGGGGCACTGAAGCTTTCTTT.

V and J are TRBV29-1 and TRBJ2-7; tentatively, D is TRBD2 (6 bases). CDR3 length: 14 residues. Germline CDR1 reads SQVTM; CDR2 reads ANQGSEA. The germline V and J ends were trimmed by 0 bases and 6 bases, with 15 bases remaining between them. CDR3 region: CSVEEGSGWSEQYF. DNA of the CDR3: TGCAGCGTTGAAGAGGGCAGCGGGTGGTCCGAGCAGTACTTC.

The CDR3 sequence: CASSLSDRLQETQYF. Written as DNA, the CDR3 is TGTGCCAGCAGCTTATCGGACAGACTCCAAGAGACCCAGTACTTC. The V gene is TRBV7-9, the J gene TRBJ2-5; possible D gene TRBD1, 6 bases. Germline CDR1 is SEHNR and CDR2 is FQNEAQ (reference sequence). The CDR3 is 15 residues long. The V end was cut by 2 bases, the J end by 1 base, with 11 bases between.

The rearrangement uses TRBV7-9 and TRBJ2-7; no definite D call. V was pared by 1 base and J by 4 bases, with 8 bases between. CDR1 is SEHNR, CDR2 FQNEAQ, per germline (reference sequence). CDR3 length equals 13 residues. CDR3 nucleotide sequence: TGTGCCAGCAGCTTAGTTTGGAGTTACGAGCAGTACTTC. Translating it yields CASSLVWSYEQYF.

In its sample, this clone was seen a few times. The chain is built from TRBV7-9 and TRBJ2-7; D is uncertain. The CDR3 is made up of 15 amino acids. The V end was cut by 5 bases, the J end by 2 bases, with 16 bases between. Germline V gene data show CDR1 as SEHNR and CDR2 as FQNEAQ (reference sequence). CDR3 residues: CASSPWVDGTYEQYF. CDR3 nucleotides: TGTGCCAGCAGCCCCTGGGTGGATGGTACCTACGAGCAGTACTTC.

The gene calls are TRBV12-3 or TRBV12-4 and TRBJ1-5, with 7 bases fitting TRBD1. V lost 5 bases, J lost 7 bases, and 5 bases stayed unmatched. The CDR3 spans 13 residues. Here the CDR3 reads CASSTQGGQPQHF. DNA for the CDR3: TGTGCCAGCAGTACCCAGGGGGGCCAGCCCCAGCATTTT.

The gene calls are TRBV27 and TRBJ2-3; D perhaps matches TRBD1 (6 bases). This CDR3 spans 17 amino acids. The germline V gene encodes CDR1 MNHEY and CDR2 SMNVEV (reference sequence). The V gene lost 3 bases and the J gene lost 2 bases, with 18 bases spanning the gap. In DNA, the CDR3 is TGTGCCAGCAGTTTCGGACAGCCGACGGAACACACAGATACGCAGTATTTT. As protein: CASSFGQPTEHTDTQYF.

Worth noting for this clone: One end of the junction varies from germline; a read error may be responsible. This chain uses TRBV24-1 with TRBJ2-2; a weak D match, TRBD2 (5 bases). Per germline, CDR1 KGHDR and CDR2 SFDVKD. CDR3 size: 13 residues. The CDR3 DNA reads as TGTGCCACCAGTGACCGCGAACACCGGGGAGCTGTTTTT. It codes for CATSDREHRGAVF.

The chain couples TRBV4-1 to TRBJ1-6; D is unresolved. The V gene's germline CDR1 is MGHRA and CDR2 YSYEKL. The ends were cut back, 7 bases at V and 1 base at J, with 17 bases in the middle. This CDR3 contains 17 residues. The DNA of the CDR3 is TGCGCCAGCAAAAGCCCAATCCCGGGGTCCTATAATTCACCCCTCCACTTT. Protein: CASKSPIPGSYNSPLHF.

The rearrangement links TRBV13 to TRBJ1-1; a weak D match, TRBD1 (6 bases). V lost 4 bases and J 1 base, leaving 10 bases between the germline ends. The CDR3 is made up of 14 amino acids. Germline V CDR1 and CDR2: PRHDT, FYEKMQ (reference sequence). This chain's CDR3 is CASSSGDTNTEAFF. For the CDR3, the DNA is TGTGCCAGCAGCTCAGGGGACACGAACACTGAAGCTTTCTTT.